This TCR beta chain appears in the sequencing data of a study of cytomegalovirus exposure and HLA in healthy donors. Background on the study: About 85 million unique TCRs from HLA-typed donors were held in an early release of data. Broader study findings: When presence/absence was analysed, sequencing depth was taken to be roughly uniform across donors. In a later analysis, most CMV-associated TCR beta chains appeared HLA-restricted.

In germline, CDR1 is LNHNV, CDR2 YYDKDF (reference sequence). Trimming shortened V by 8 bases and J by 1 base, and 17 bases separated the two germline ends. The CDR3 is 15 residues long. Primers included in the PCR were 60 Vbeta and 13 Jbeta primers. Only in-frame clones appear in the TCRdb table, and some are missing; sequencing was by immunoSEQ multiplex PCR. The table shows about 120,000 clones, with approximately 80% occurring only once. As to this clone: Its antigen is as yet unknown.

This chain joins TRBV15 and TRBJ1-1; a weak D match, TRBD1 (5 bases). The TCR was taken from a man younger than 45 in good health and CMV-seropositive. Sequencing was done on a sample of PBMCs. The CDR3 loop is CATAETAGRNTEAFF. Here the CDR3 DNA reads TGTGCCACCGCCGAGACAGCCGGGAGGAACACTGAAGCTTTCTTT.